The 18 T cell receptor beta chains presented below share a single source sample, sequenced in a study of blood T cell repertoires in COVID-19. TCRdb keeps only in-frame clones here, not all; method: immunoSEQ multiplex PCR. Of fewer than 250,000 clones detected, 70% to 90% appear once; the ten largest clones hold 0.85% to 0.9%. The sample was PBMCs or T cells enriched from blood (not recorded which). These TCRs come from a man aged 50 to 59 who had been exposed to COVID-19.

The rearrangement uses TRBV5-1 and TRBJ1-2; D may be TRBD1 (6 bases). The germline V gene has CDR1 SGHRS and CDR2 YFSETQ. The CDR3 contains 15 residues. Trimming took off 0 bases at V and 8 bases at J, with 17 bases between the two ends. The CDR3 spells CASSLDRTVTAGYTF. The CDR3 nucleotides read TGCGCCAGCAGCTTGGACAGGACAGTGACGGCCGGCTACACCTTC.

V gene TRBV30 combines with J gene TRBJ2-7; 8 bases are a match to TRBD1. Germline CDR1 reads GTSNPN; CDR2 reads SVGIG (reference sequence). The V and J ends lost 3 bases and 5 bases, in that order; junction bases with no gene match: 12. CDR3 length equals 15 residues. The CDR3 DNA sequence: TGTGCCTGGAGGAGAACCAGGGGGCTGGTCGACGAGCAGTACTTC. Its translation: CAWRRTRGLVDEQYF.

The J gene is TRBJ2-3, the V gene TRBV7-6; D is undetermined. The V gene's germline CDR1 is SGHVS and CDR2 FNYEAQ. The CDR3 totals 15 residues. V was trimmed by 3 bases and J by 0 bases, leaving 10 bases between them. CDR3 in amino acids: CASSFVGRSTDTQYF. CDR3 sequence (DNA): TGTGCCAGCAGCTTCGTCGGCAGGAGCACAGATACGCAGTATTTT.

This chain connects TRBV6-5 to TRBJ2-3; 8 bases align to TRBD1. The length of the CDR3 is 14 residues. V trimming: 5 bases; J trimming: 6 bases; junction bases outside the gene matches: 7. From germline, CDR1 is MNHEY and CDR2 SVGAGI. The CDR3 region has the DNA TGTGCCAGCAGTAAAACGACAGGGGATGATACGCAGTATTTT. Amino acids: CASSKTTGDDTQYF.

The chain links TRBV10-1 to TRBJ2-1, with TRBD2 matching 14 bases. V was pared by 2 bases and J by 8 bases, with 2 bases of the junction left unmatched. CDR1 and CDR2 from the germline V gene are WNHNN and SYGVQD (reference sequence). CDR3 size: 15 residues. As DNA, the CDR3 is TGCGCCAGCAGTGAGGGGACTAGCGGGAGATATGAGCAGTTCTTC. The encoded protein is CASSEGTSGRYEQFF.

The gene calls are TRBV30 and TRBJ2-7, with D possibly matching TRBD1 (6 bases). Trimming removed 4 bases at V and 3 bases at J, with 10 bases between. Per the germline V gene, CDR1 is GTSNPN and CDR2 is SVGIG (reference sequence). This CDR3 has 12 residues. The CDR3 spells CAWTGDSYEQYF. CDR3 nucleotides: TGTGCCTGGACAGGGGATAGCTACGAGCAGTACTTC.

This chain connects TRBV5-6 to TRBJ1-2; D is undetermined. From germline, CDR1 is SGHDT and CDR2 YYEEEE. The V and J ends lost 0 bases and 3 bases respectively, with 9 bases between them. The CDR3 sequence is 14 residues long. The CDR3 DNA sequence: TGTGCCAGCAGCTTGGGGAAGGAGTACTATGGCTACACCTTC. Encoded protein: CASSLGKEYYGYTF.

The V and J genes are TRBV28 and TRBJ1-4; 10 bases match TRBD1. V trimming: 7 bases; J trimming: 8 bases; junction bases outside the gene matches: 10. The CDR3 loop spans 15 amino acids. Germline CDR1 and CDR2: MDHEN and SYDVKM. The CDR3 protein is CASNPRDRGREKLFF. For the CDR3, the DNA is TGTGCCAGCAACCCCCGGGACAGGGGCCGGGAAAAACTGTTTTTT.

The chain uses TRBV19 and TRBJ2-3; D is perhaps TRBD2 (6 bases). Germline lookup yields CDR1 LNHDA and CDR2 SQIVND (reference sequence). CDR3 size: 14 residues. V was clipped by 2 bases and J by 2 bases, with 8 bases between them. The CDR3 bases are TGTGCCAGTAGTATAAGGGACTTCACAGATACGCAGTATTTT. It specifies CASSIRDFTDTQYF.

The V gene is TRBV30, the J gene TRBJ2-3; D is ambiguous. Germline values: CDR1 GTSNPN, CDR2 SVGIG (reference sequence). Trimming left V 3 bases short and J 6 bases short, with 13 bases between. The CDR3 covers 13 residues. CDR3 in DNA: TGTGCCTGGAGCGCATTACTCTCTGATACGCAGTATTTT. Translated: CAWSALLSDTQYF.

This clone was detected a few times. This chain connects TRBV7-2 to TRBJ2-1, with D perhaps matching TRBD2 (5 bases). From germline, CDR1 is SGHTA and CDR2 FQGNSA. CDR3 length: 13 amino acids. V was cut by 7 bases and J by 7 bases, with 14 bases left in between. The CDR3 DNA reads as TGTGCCAGCACGAGGGCTGTTCTTAATGAGCAGTTCTTC. Translation: CASTRAVLNEQFF.

The chain uses TRBV18 and TRBJ1-2; no definite D call. The germline V gene has CDR1 KGHSH and CDR2 LQKENI. V gave up 2 bases and J gave up 2 bases, with 9 bases separating them. This CDR3 region has 14 residues. CDR3 protein: CASSPSAGNYGYTF. Written as DNA, the CDR3 is TGTGCCAGCTCACCATCAGCAGGAAACTATGGCTACACCTTC.

The J gene is TRBJ1-5, the V gene TRBV7-2; no reliable D call. The CDR3 extends over 13 amino acids. Per the germline V gene, CDR1 is SGHTA and CDR2 is FQGNSA. Trimming pared 1 base from V and 6 bases from J, leaving 7 bases between. The CDR3 reads CASSLDGLQPQHF. The CDR3 nucleotides read TGTGCCAGCAGCTTAGATGGGCTTCAGCCCCAGCATTTT. Using reference TRBV7-2 and TRBJ1-5 for the parts outside the CDR3, the full variable domain is GAGVSQSPSNKVTEKGKDVELRCDPISGHTALYWYRQSLGQGLEFLIYFQGNSAPDKSGLPSDRFSAERTGGSVSTLTIQRTQQEDSAVYLCASSLDGLQPQHFGDGTRLSIL.

The chain couples TRBV10-1 to TRBJ1-1, with D perhaps TRBD1 (5 bases). The CDR3 length is 14 residues. Germline CDR1 and CDR2: WNHNN and SYGVQD (reference sequence). Trimming cost V 5 bases and J 3 bases, with 13 bases left between them. DNA for the CDR3: TGCGCCAGCAGTCCGGGGGGAGGAGACACTGAAGCTTTCTTT. Encoded protein: CASSPGGGDTEAFF.

This clone was seen once. The chain has TRBV12-3 or TRBV12-4 and TRBJ2-4; D is perhaps TRBD2 (5 bases). Trimming stripped 6 bases from V and 7 bases from J, with 13 bases between. CDR3 length: 13 residues. This CDR3 is CASSQDTGNIQYF. The CDR3 DNA reads TGTGCCAGCAGCCAAGACACGGGGAACATTCAGTACTTC.

This chain joins TRBV5-8 and TRBJ1-3, with 12 bases aligning to TRBD1. After removal of 1 base from V and 3 bases from J, the junction contained 8 bases not matched to a gene. The CDR3 is 18 amino acids. The germline V gene encodes CDR1 SGHTS and CDR2 YDEGEE. The CDR3 here is CASSLSGQGARSGNTIYF. The CDR3 DNA is TGTGCCAGCAGCTTGTCGGGACAGGGGGCGAGGAGTGGAAACACCATATATTTT.

V and J are TRBV2 and TRBJ2-1; weak D call: TRBD1 (6 bases). Per the germline V gene, CDR1 is SNHLY and CDR2 is FYNNEI. The germline V and J ends were trimmed by 7 bases and 5 bases, with 12 bases remaining between them. This CDR3 has 13 amino acids. CDR3 bases: TGTGCCAGCAACCCTGACAGGAACAATGAGCAGTTCTTC. This sequence encodes CASNPDRNNEQFF. The complete variable domain, with remaining parts taken from reference TRBV2 and TRBJ2-1, reads EPEVTQTPSHQVTQMGQEVILRCVPISNHLYFYWYRQILGQKVEFLVSFYNNEISEKSEIFDDQFSVERPDGSNFTLKIRSTKLEDSAMYFCASNPDRNNEQFFGPGTRLTVL.

This rearrangement joins TRBV18 to TRBJ1-2, with no clear D. Germline CDR1 reads KGHSH; CDR2 reads LQKENI. Trimming took 0 bases from V and 8 from J, leaving 13 bases between them. The CDR3 length is 14 residues. The CDR3 coding sequence is TGTGCCAGCTCACCACCGTGGGCGGGAGGCGGCTACACCTTC. Protein product: CASSPPWAGGGYTF.